The 27 T cell receptor beta chains below all came from one sample that was sequenced in a study of blood T cell repertoires in COVID-19. TCRdb keeps only in-frame clones here, not all; method: immunoSEQ multiplex PCR. The data show over 75,000 clones, 75% to 90% seen once. Specimen: peripheral blood. The source of these receptors is a human donor with active COVID-19. The donor label of this sample is uncertain.

The V and J genes are TRBV4-3 and TRBJ2-5, with D perhaps TRBD2 (6 bases). Per germline, CDR1 LGHNA and CDR2 YSLEER. CDR3 length: 15 amino acids. Deletions cut 4 bases from V and 5 bases from J, with 17 bases between. The chain's CDR3 is CASSLQSGRIETQYF. As DNA, the CDR3 is TGCGCCAGCAGCCTTCAAAGCGGGCGGATCGAGACCCAGTACTTC.

The chain employs TRBV7-2 and TRBJ2-5, with 7 nucleotides matching TRBD2. The CDR3 is 15 residues long. V shed 5 bases, J shed 5 bases, and the junction held 11 bases outside the gene matches. Germline V gives CDR1 SGHTA, CDR2 FQGNSA. In nucleotides, the CDR3 is TGTGCCAGCAGCCCCGGAGGCGGGGGAAGTGAGACCCAGTACTTC. It translates to CASSPGGGGSETQYF.

This rearrangement joins TRBV5-5 to TRBJ1-6; D gene uncertain. V was cut by 2 bases and J by 4 bases, with 7 bases left in between. CDR1 and CDR2 from the germline V gene are SGHKS and YYEKEE (reference sequence). The CDR3 runs to 14 residues. CDR3 sequence reads: CASSFAGYNSPLHF. CDR3 DNA: TGTGCCAGCAGCTTCGCAGGTTATAATTCACCCCTCCACTTT.

The rearrangement links TRBV19 to TRBJ1-1; no clear D. CDR1 is LNHDA, CDR2 SQIVND, per germline (reference sequence). The CDR3 covers 14 residues. Trimming removed 1 base at V and 6 bases at J, with 12 bases between. CDR3 DNA: TGTGCCAGTAGTATAGTCGAGGGTTCGGCTGAAGCTTTCTTT. It translates to CASSIVEGSAEAFF.

The chain combines TRBV4-3 with TRBJ1-2; D is perhaps TRBD1 (6 bases). The CDR3 totals 16 residues. The ends were cut back, 0 bases at V and 7 bases at J, with 18 bases in the middle. Germline V gene lookup returns CDR1 LGHNA and CDR2 YSLEER. CDR3 coding DNA: TGCGCCAGCAGCCAAGATTACTCACAGGGTGTCCTTGGCTACACCTTC. Its protein is CASSQDYSQGVLGYTF.

The chain has TRBV5-1 and TRBJ2-5, with D maybe TRBD1 (5 bases). This CDR3 is 14 amino acids long. V was pared by 3 bases and J by 1 base, with 10 bases between. Germline V gene lookup returns CDR1 SGHRS and CDR2 YFSETQ. CDR3 amino acids: CASSSRQTQETQYF. The CDR3 DNA reads as TGCGCCAGCAGCTCCCGACAGACCCAAGAGACCCAGTACTTC.

The chain combines TRBV18 with TRBJ2-1; TRBD1 aligns across 8 bases. The CDR3 has 17 residues. The germline V gene encodes CDR1 KGHSH and CDR2 LQKENI. V lost 3 bases, J lost 2 bases, and 9 bases stayed unmatched. CDR3 protein: CASSPTGTGMTYNEQFF. The CDR3 nucleotides are TGTGCCAGCTCACCTACCGGGACAGGTATGACCTACAATGAGCAGTTCTTC.

This chain uses TRBV28 with TRBJ2-1, with 8 bases identical to TRBD1. Trimming at V came to 5 bases and at J to 8 bases, leaving 5 bases not matched to a gene. Germline-derived CDR1 and CDR2 are MDHEN and SYDVKM. This CDR3 has 13 residues. The CDR3 spells CASSQTGVHEQFF. CDR3 DNA: TGTGCCAGCAGTCAGACAGGGGTTCATGAGCAGTTCTTC.

The chain carries TRBV5-1 and TRBJ1-4; the match to TRBD1 covers 9 bases. V lost 2 bases to trimming and J lost 8 bases; unmatched junction nucleotides: 7. The CDR3 is 15 residues long. Looked up from germline, CDR1 is SGHRS and CDR2 is YFSETQ. The CDR3 DNA is TGCGCCAGCAGCTTTACAGGGGGCGCTGAGGAAAAACTGTTTTTT. Its protein product is CASSFTGGAEEKLFF. The entire variable domain, with the rest obtained from reference TRBV5-1 and TRBJ1-4, is as follows: KAGVTQTPRYLIKTRGQQVTLSCSPISGHRSVSWYQQTPGQGLQFLFEYFSETQRNKGNFPGRFSGRQFSNSRSEMNVSTLELGDSALYLCASSFTGGAEEKLFFGSGTQLSVL.

V and J are TRBV5-5 and TRBJ1-6; a weak D match, TRBD1 (6 bases). The CDR3 sequence is 19 residues long. CDR1 SGHKS and CDR2 YYEKEE come from the germline V gene (reference sequence). Deletions cut 4 bases from V and 0 bases from J, with 20 bases between. For the CDR3, the DNA is TGTGCCAGCAGCCCCCAGGCGGGGGCGTTGGGCTCCTATAATTCACCCCTCCACTTT. It translates to CASSPQAGALGSYNSPLHF.

The chain employs TRBV19 and TRBJ2-1, with 9 bases matching TRBD1. From germline, CDR1 is LNHDA and CDR2 SQIVND (reference sequence). The CDR3 runs to 15 residues. The junction had 12 bases not matched to a gene; V was cut back by 7 bases and J by 8 bases. The CDR3 bases are TGTGCCAGTAATGGGGAATGGGACAGGGAAGATGAGCAGTTCTTC. It yields the protein CASNGEWDREDEQFF.

This clone was detected only once. The chain has TRBV25-1 and TRBJ1-2; TRBD1 aligns across 7 bases. Looked up from germline, CDR1 is MGHDK and CDR2 is SYGVNS. The J segment lost 5 bases and the V segment lost 4 bases, leaving 10 bases of the junction unmatched. This CDR3 is built from 15 residues. CDR3: CASSGPGQRMYGYTF. The CDR3 DNA sequence: TGTGCCAGCAGTGGACCGGGACAGAGAATGTATGGCTACACCTTC.

In its sample, this clone was seen once. The chain has TRBV9 and TRBJ1-1; 8 bases agree with TRBD1. The junction had 6 bases not matched to a gene; V was cut back by 3 bases and J by 11 bases. This CDR3 region has 12 residues. CDR1 is SGDLS and CDR2 is YYNGEE in the germline V gene. Here the CDR3 DNA reads TGTGCCAGCAGCGGAAGGACAGGGATGGCTTTCTTT. Amino acids: CASSGRTGMAFF.

Only one count was recorded for this clone. The rearrangement uses TRBV5-8 and TRBJ1-2; D gene unclear. The germline gives CDR1 SGHTS, CDR2 YDEGEE. V was shortened by 4 bases and J by 7 bases, with 8 bases between the two germline ends. The CDR3 spans 11 residues. Here the CDR3 reads CASSPGGGYTF. The CDR3 DNA reads as TGTGCCAGCAGCCCTGGCGGTGGCTACACCTTC.

J is TRBJ1-6 and V is TRBV19; possible D gene TRBD1, 6 bases. The CDR3 contains 15 residues. Germline assignment: CDR1 LNHDA and CDR2 SQIVND (reference sequence). V was shortened by 7 bases and J by 3 bases, with 13 bases between the two germline ends. The CDR3 loop reads CASKRSGVYNSPLHF. The CDR3, as DNA: TGTGCCAGTAAACGGTCAGGGGTCTATAATTCACCCCTCCACTTT. Complete variable domain (other parts from reference TRBV19 and TRBJ1-6): DGGITQSPKYLFRKEGQNVTLSCEQNLNHDAMYWYRQDPGQGLRLIYYSQIVNDFQKGDIAEGYSVSREKKESFPLTVTSAQKNPTAFYLCASKRSGVYNSPLHFGNGTRLTVT.

The V call is TRBV6-2 or TRBV6-3, the J call TRBJ2-5; TRBD2 matches at 13 bases. V shed 4 bases and J 4 bases; nucleotides not matched to a gene: 0. The CDR3 has 14 residues. Per germline, CDR1 MNHEY and CDR2 SVGEGT. CDR3 sequence (DNA): TGTGCCAGCAGTTGGACTAGCGGGGGAGAGACCCAGTACTTC. Its translation is CASSWTSGGETQYF.

V gene TRBV10-2 combines with J gene TRBJ1-2; 11 nucleotides align to TRBD1. V lost 11 bases and J lost 3; bases outside the gene matches: 11. CDR3 length equals 15 residues. The germline V gene has CDR1 WSHSY and CDR2 SAAADI. The DNA for the CDR3 is TGCGCCTCACAAAGGACAGGGGGCGCACACTATGGCTACACCTTC. Protein: CASQRTGGAHYGYTF.

J is TRBJ2-5 and V is TRBV30, with 12 bases matching TRBD2. This CDR3 has 17 amino acids. Germline V gene data show CDR1 as GTSNPN and CDR2 as SVGIG (reference sequence). The ends lost 0 bases at V and 5 bases at J; junction bases unmatched: 10. CDR3 nucleotide sequence: TGTGCCTGGAGTGTCGGGCTAGCGGGGGGGCGAGGGGAGACCCAGTACTTC. Translated: CAWSVGLAGGRGETQYF.

This chain joins TRBV5-4 and TRBJ2-1, with D possibly matching TRBD2 (6 bases). V was shortened by 0 bases and J by 6 bases, with 10 bases between the two germline ends. The CDR3 is 14 amino acids. Germline CDR1 SGHNT, CDR2 YYREEE (reference sequence). The DNA of the CDR3 is TGTGCCAGCAGCTTGGAACTAGCTACCAATGAGCAGTTCTTC. It is translated as CASSLELATNEQFF.

The chain carries TRBV7-8 and TRBJ2-3; 11 nucleotides match TRBD2. V was pared by 2 bases and J by 2 bases, with 6 bases of the junction left unmatched. Germline loops: CDR1 SGHVS, CDR2 FQNEAQ. The CDR3 loop spans 17 amino acids. This chain's CDR3 is CASSLYGLAGYTDTQYF. CDR3 nucleotides: TGTGCCAGCAGCTTATATGGACTAGCGGGTTACACAGATACGCAGTATTTT.

The rearrangement joins TRBV2 to TRBJ1-5; 7 nucleotides agree with TRBD1. The J segment lost 4 bases and the V segment lost 6 bases, leaving 3 bases of the junction unmatched. The CDR3 sequence is 13 residues long. CDR1 and CDR2 (germline): SNHLY, FYNNEI. As DNA, the CDR3 is TGTGCCAGCAGCCGGGACAGAAATCAGCCCCAGCATTTT. Residues: CASSRDRNQPQHF.

CDR3 sequence: CAPPGQPQETQYF. DNA for the CDR3: TGTGCCCCCCCGGGACAGCCCCAAGAGACCCAGTACTTC. The rearrangement joins TRBV7-5 to TRBJ2-5; TRBD1, the table's D call, was not compared with the DNA. TRBV7-5 is a pseudogene. CDR3 size: 13 residues.

This clone was found once. V is TRBV7-3 and J is TRBJ2-1; TRBD1 is a possible D gene (6 bases). CDR1 is SGHTA and CDR2 is FQGTGA in the germline V gene. This CDR3 is 15 amino acids long. The V end was cut by 5 bases, the J end by 1 base, with 12 bases between. CDR3 in DNA: TGTGCCAGCAGCGGGACAAGCGGTTCCTACAATGAGCAGTTCTTC. Its protein product is CASSGTSGSYNEQFF. Full variable domain (remainder filled in from reference TRBV7-3 and TRBJ2-1): GAGVSQTPSNKVTEKGKYVELRCDPISGHTALYWYRQSLGQGPEFLIYFQGTGAADDSGLPNDRFFAVRPEGSVSTLKIQRTERGDSAVYLCASSGTSGSYNEQFFGPGTRLTVL.

This clone was seen a single time. CDR3 bases: TGTGCCAGCAACCCGGGGGGGTCCCAAGAGACCCAGTACTTC. This gives the protein CASNPGGSQETQYF. The gene calls are TRBV6-6 and TRBJ2-5; TRBD2 aligns across 8 bases. The CDR3 has 14 residues. The V gene's germline CDR1 is MNHNY and CDR2 SVGAGI (reference sequence). Germline trimming cut 7 bases from V and 1 base from J; bases unmatched to any gene: 5.

The J gene is TRBJ2-7, the V gene TRBV6-6; 9 nucleotides align to TRBD1. The ends lost 6 bases at V and 0 bases at J; junction bases unmatched: 9. Germline CDR1 MNHNY, CDR2 SVGAGI (reference sequence). This CDR3 is 16 amino acids long. The CDR3 DNA sequence: TGTGCCAGCAGCTCCGGGACAGGGACACGCTCCTACGAGCAGTACTTC. Encoded protein: CASSSGTGTRSYEQYF.

V usage is TRBV5-1 and J usage is TRBJ2-3; 12 bases fit TRBD2. The CDR3 runs 16 residues. Losses at the gene ends were 3 bases for V and 2 bases for J; bases not matched to a gene: 4. Germline loops: CDR1 SGHRS, CDR2 YFSETQ. CDR3 region: CASSSRTSGTTDTQYF. As DNA, the CDR3 is TGCGCCAGCAGCTCTAGGACTAGCGGGACCACAGATACGCAGTATTTT.

The V gene is TRBV2, the J gene TRBJ1-3, with D perhaps TRBD1 (6 bases). The germline CDR1 and CDR2 sequences are SNHLY and FYNNEI. V lost 8 bases to trimming and J lost 3 bases, with 11 bases between them. The CDR3 runs 13 residues. CDR3 DNA sequence: TGTGCCAGCTCACAGGGAGATGGAAACACCATATATTTT. It yields the protein CASSQGDGNTIYF.